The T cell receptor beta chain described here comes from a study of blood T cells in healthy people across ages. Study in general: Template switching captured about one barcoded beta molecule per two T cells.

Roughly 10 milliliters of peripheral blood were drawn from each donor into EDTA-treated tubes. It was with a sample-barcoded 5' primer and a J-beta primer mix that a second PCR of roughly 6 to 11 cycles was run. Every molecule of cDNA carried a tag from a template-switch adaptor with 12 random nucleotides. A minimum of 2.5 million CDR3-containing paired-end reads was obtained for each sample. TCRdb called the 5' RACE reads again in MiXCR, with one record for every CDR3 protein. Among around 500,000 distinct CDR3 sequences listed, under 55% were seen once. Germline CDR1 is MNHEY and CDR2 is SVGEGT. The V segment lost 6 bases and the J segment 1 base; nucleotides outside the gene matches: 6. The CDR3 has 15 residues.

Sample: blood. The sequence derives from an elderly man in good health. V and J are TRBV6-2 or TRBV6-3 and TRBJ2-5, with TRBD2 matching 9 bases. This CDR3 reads CASRPSGDLQETQYF. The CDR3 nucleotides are TGTGCCAGCAGACCTAGCGGGGATCTCCAAGAGACCCAGTACTTC.